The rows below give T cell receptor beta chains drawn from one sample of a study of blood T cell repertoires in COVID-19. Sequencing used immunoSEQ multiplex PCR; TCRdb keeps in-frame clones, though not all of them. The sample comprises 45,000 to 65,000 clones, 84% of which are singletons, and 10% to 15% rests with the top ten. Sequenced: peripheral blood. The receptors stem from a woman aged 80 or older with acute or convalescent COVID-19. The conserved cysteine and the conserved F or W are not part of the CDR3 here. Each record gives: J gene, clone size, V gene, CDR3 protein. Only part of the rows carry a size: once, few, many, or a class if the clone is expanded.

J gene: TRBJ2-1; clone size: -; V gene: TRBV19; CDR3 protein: ASSLDTVGLYNEQF
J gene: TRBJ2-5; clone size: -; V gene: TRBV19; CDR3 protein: ASSKGGWETQY
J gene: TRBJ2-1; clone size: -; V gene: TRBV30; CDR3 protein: AWGLASGYNEQF
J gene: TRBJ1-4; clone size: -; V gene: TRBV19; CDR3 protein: ASSTLDSLATNEKLF
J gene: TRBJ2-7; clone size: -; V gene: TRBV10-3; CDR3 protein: AIRPGQGSYEQY
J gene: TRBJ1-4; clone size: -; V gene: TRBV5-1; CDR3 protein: ASSATGQGAGGEKLF
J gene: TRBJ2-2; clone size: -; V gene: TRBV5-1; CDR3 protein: ASSLLAGEPTGELF
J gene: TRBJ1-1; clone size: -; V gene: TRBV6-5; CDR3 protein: ASSPGGGTTTEAF
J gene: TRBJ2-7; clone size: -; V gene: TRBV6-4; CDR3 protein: ASSDQGDYEQY
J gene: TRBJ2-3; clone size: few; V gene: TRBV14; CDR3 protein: ASSQYPDTQY
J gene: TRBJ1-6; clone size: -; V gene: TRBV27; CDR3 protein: ATADRGQGSNNSPLH
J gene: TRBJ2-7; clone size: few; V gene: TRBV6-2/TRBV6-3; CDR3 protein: ASSYSPGQGGFYEQY
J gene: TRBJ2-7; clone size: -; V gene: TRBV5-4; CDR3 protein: ASSLGTSGGAEQY
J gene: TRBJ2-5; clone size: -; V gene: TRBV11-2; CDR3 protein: ASSLEGTGVETQY
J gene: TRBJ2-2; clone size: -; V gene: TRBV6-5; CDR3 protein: ASKTGGRTGELF
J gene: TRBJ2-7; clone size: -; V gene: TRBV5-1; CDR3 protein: ASSLAGHSYEQY
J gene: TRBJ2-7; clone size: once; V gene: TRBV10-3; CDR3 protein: AISTLGQGYEQY